Sequencing of this TCR beta chain was carried out in a study of post-analysis software for immune sequencing data. Study in general: Clinical courses comprised relapsing-remitting, secondary progressive and progressive-relapsing multiple sclerosis.

A word on this clonotype: What it binds is not known. Given a much more abundant clone one base away, this may be a read error.

Points from the study as a whole: Five or six TRBV segments were significantly more frequent in patients than in controls. TRBV5-6, TRBV5-1 and TRBV20-1 were among these segments.

TCR beta cDNA libraries included unique molecular identifiers. TCRdb re-derived calls from the PCR reads in MiXCR, one entry per CDR3 protein. The table records about 500,000 distinct CDR3 sequences, nearly 45% of them present only once. The germline CDR1 and CDR2 sequences are DFQATT and SNEGSKA (reference sequence). This CDR3 spans 12 amino acids. The V and J ends lost 6 bases and 11 bases, in that order; junction bases with no gene match: 12. V is TRBV20-1 and J is TRBJ2-5, with 7 bases lining up with TRBD2. This sequence was found in a girl between 10 and 17 years old with multiple sclerosis. The sequencing input was blood. CDR3 sequence: CSAAGASNEQYF. CDR3 nucleotide sequence: TGCAGTGCGGCGGGAGCTAGCAATGAGCAGTACTTC.